Presented here are 27 T cell receptor beta chains from one specimen sequenced in a study of T cell repertoires in cytomegalovirus infection. MiXCR, run by TCRdb on the reads, gives a single entry per CDR3 protein. Of 150,000 to 200,000 distinct CDR3 sequences listed, about a sixth are singletons. The material sequenced was CD8+ T cells from PBMCs. The receptors originated from a human donor in good health (CMV status not recorded). Some clones in this sample may be carry-over from other donors' samples.

This clonotype was counted many times. V is TRBV20-1 and J is TRBJ1-2, with a tentative D call TRBD1 (5 bases). Germline CDR1 and CDR2: DFQATT and SNEGSKA (reference sequence). The CDR3 runs 13 residues. Between the trimmed V and J ends, which lost 0 bases and 4 bases, there was a span of 9 bases. CDR3 sequence (DNA): TGCAGTGCTAGAGATTTGACAGTCTATGGCTACACCTTC. Protein: CSARDLTVYGYTF.

This clonotype was observed a handful of times. V is TRBV12-3 or TRBV12-4 and J is TRBJ2-3; 7 positions agree with TRBD1. J gave up 2 bases and V 5 bases, and 10 bases lay outside the gene matches. The CDR3 consists of 16 residues. This CDR3 is CASSPLGQVDTDTQYF. CDR3 coding DNA: TGTGCCAGCAGTCCCTTAGGACAGGTGGACACAGATACGCAGTATTTT.

This clonotype was detected only a few times. This chain uses TRBV7-2 with TRBJ1-2; 11 bases match TRBD1. The CDR3 is 18 residues long. J was trimmed by 2 bases and V by 4 bases; bases with no gene match: 12. CDR1 SGHTA and CDR2 FQGNSA come from the germline V gene. CDR3 sequence: CASSSYPDRGLRNYGYTF. The CDR3, as DNA: TGTGCCAGCAGCTCTTACCCGGACAGGGGGCTTCGGAACTATGGCTACACCTTC.

This chain uses TRBV29-1 with TRBJ2-3, with D possibly matching TRBD2 (5 bases). Germline CDR1 is SQVTM and CDR2 is ANQGSEA. This CDR3 comprises 12 residues. V was shortened by 4 bases and J by 2 bases, with 7 bases between the two germline ends. The chain's CDR3 is CSVGETTDTQYF. For the CDR3, the DNA is TGCAGCGTTGGGGAGACCACAGATACGCAGTATTTT.

This clonotype came up a few times. The gene calls are TRBV5-1 and TRBJ1-4, with a possible D match to TRBD1 (5 bases). V was cut by 4 bases and J by 3 bases, with 13 bases left in between. The CDR3 covers 15 residues. Germline CDR1 reads SGHRS; CDR2 reads YFSETQ. The CDR3 loop is CASSPGDSSNEKLFF. CDR3 nucleotides: TGCGCCAGCAGCCCCGGAGACAGTTCTAATGAAAAACTGTTTTTT. Looking up the rest from reference TRBV5-1 and TRBJ1-4 gives the full variable domain: KAGVTQTPRYLIKTRGQQVTLSCSPISGHRSVSWYQQTPGQGLQFLFEYFSETQRNKGNFPGRFSGRQFSNSRSEMNVSTLELGDSALYLCASSPGDSSNEKLFFGSGTQLSVL.

The chain employs TRBV5-6 and TRBJ1-1, with D unresolved. The CDR3 is 15 residues long. Germline CDR1 reads SGHDT; CDR2 reads YYEEEE. Trimming shortened V by 4 bases and J by 3 bases, and 16 bases separated the two germline ends. CDR3 sequence (DNA): TGTGCCAGCAGCCCCTCTAGGGCTGGAGACACTGAAGCTTTCTTT. Its protein product is CASSPSRAGDTEAFF.

The chain joins TRBV10-3 to TRBJ2-3, with TRBD2 as a possible D gene (7 bases). In germline, CDR1 is ENHRY, CDR2 SYGVKD. Trimming took off 0 bases at V and 2 bases at J, with 18 bases between the two ends. This CDR3 has 18 amino acids. CDR3: CAISESRGGGPHTDTQYF. The CDR3 region has the DNA TGTGCCATCAGTGAGTCGAGGGGGGGGGGCCCCCACACAGATACGCAGTATTTT.

The chain combines TRBV5-1 with TRBJ2-1, with 8 bases identical to TRBD1. CDR1 and CDR2 (germline): SGHRS, YFSETQ. After removal of 4 bases from V and 4 bases from J, the junction contained 4 bases not matched to a gene. CDR3 length: 14 residues. CDR3 region: CASSGQGGYNEQFF. The CDR3 DNA reads TGCGCCAGCAGCGGACAGGGTGGGTACAATGAGCAGTTCTTC.

In this sample, this clonotype is medium-sized. This chain uses TRBV7-6 with TRBJ1-5; no definite D call. V lost 1 base and J 7 bases, leaving 8 bases between the germline ends. CDR1 and CDR2 (germline): SGHVS, FNYEAQ. The CDR3 covers 13 residues. CDR3 region: CASSLGRGQPQHF. In DNA form, the CDR3 reads TGTGCCAGCAGCTTAGGTCGGGGACAGCCCCAGCATTTT.

This clonotype was counted only a few times. The gene calls are TRBV5-1 and TRBJ2-5; no reliable D call. V lost 0 bases to trimming and J lost 0 bases, with 6 bases between them. CDR1 and CDR2 from the germline V gene are SGHRS and YFSETQ. The CDR3 extends over 14 amino acids. The CDR3 DNA reads as TGCGCCAGCAGCTTGGCAGTAAACCAAGAGACCCAGTACTTC. Translating it yields CASSLAVNQETQYF.

This clonotype was observed a handful of times. The chain employs TRBV25-1 and TRBJ1-5; D unresolved. This CDR3 is 13 amino acids long. Germline-derived CDR1 and CDR2 are MGHDK and SYGVNS. V lost 6 bases, J lost 0 bases, and 6 bases lay in between. The DNA for the CDR3 is TGTGCCAGCAGCAAGGGTAGCAATCAGCCCCAGCATTTT. Translation gives CASSKGSNQPQHF.

The V call is TRBV15, the J call TRBJ2-3; 9 bases line up with TRBD1. Trimming cost V 6 bases and J 0 bases; bases outside gene matches: 7. This CDR3 is built from 16 residues. Germline V CDR1 and CDR2: LNHNV, YYDKDF (reference sequence). DNA for the CDR3: TGTGCCACCAGGGGACAGGGTTTTCCTAGCACAGATACGCAGTATTTT. It translates to CATRGQGFPSTDTQYF.

The rearrangement links TRBV7-6 to TRBJ2-1, with a possible D match to TRBD2 (6 bases). CDR1 and CDR2 from the germline V gene are SGHVS and FNYEAQ. V gave up 11 bases and J gave up 2 bases, with 10 bases separating them. The CDR3 contains 12 residues. This CDR3 reads CAGGAAYNEQFF. The CDR3 DNA sequence: TGTGCCGGCGGGGCTGCCTACAATGAGCAGTTCTTC.

This clonotype was counted between two and nine times. The V call is TRBV9, the J call TRBJ2-5, with TRBD2 as a possible D gene (5 bases). Trimming removed 4 bases from V and 5 bases from J, with 24 bases in between. This CDR3 spans 17 amino acids. Germline CDR1 reads SGDLS; CDR2 reads YYNGEE. The CDR3 loop is CASSPLGVVFQRETQYF. The CDR3, as DNA: TGTGCCAGCAGCCCCCTCGGGGTGGTTTTTCAACGGGAGACCCAGTACTTC.

The genes are TRBV7-9 and TRBJ2-5; 8 positions agree with TRBD2. This CDR3 region has 13 residues. The junction had 2 bases not matched to a gene; V was cut back by 3 bases and J by 5 bases. The germline gives CDR1 SEHNR, CDR2 FQNEAQ (reference sequence). The CDR3: CASSFQREETQYF. The CDR3 nucleotides are TGTGCCAGCAGCTTCCAGCGGGAGGAGACCCAGTACTTC.

This clonotype was counted only a few times. The rearrangement links TRBV7-9 to TRBJ2-7; 9 nucleotides align to TRBD1. Germline assignment: CDR1 SEHNR and CDR2 FQNEAQ (reference sequence). J lost 3 bases, V lost 5 bases, and 8 bases had no gene match. This CDR3 has 15 amino acids. The CDR3, as DNA: TGTGCCAGCAGCCCCGGACAGGGGAGTTTCTACGAGCAGTACTTC. This translates into CASSPGQGSFYEQYF.

This clonotype occurred a few times. CDR3 sequence: CASSPLDRGGTEAFF. CDR3 sequence (DNA): TGTGCCAGCAGCCCTCTCGACCGAGGTGGCACTGAAGCTTTCTTT. The gene calls are TRBV7-9 and TRBJ1-1; D not certain. Trimming left V 5 bases short and J 4 bases short, with 17 bases between. Per germline, CDR1 SEHNR and CDR2 FQNEAQ (reference sequence). The CDR3 has 15 residues.

The chain links TRBV12-3 or TRBV12-4 to TRBJ1-2, with D possibly matching TRBD1 (5 bases). Trimming took off 3 bases at V and 8 bases at J, with 19 bases between the two ends. CDR3 length: 15 residues. CDR3 in DNA: TGTGCCAGCAGTTTCCCTCCGGGACGGAGAGAAGGCTACACCTTC. It translates to CASSFPPGRREGYTF.

V gene TRBV29-1 combines with J gene TRBJ2-7; D possibly corresponds to TRBD1 (6 bases). This CDR3 has 18 residues. V gave up 4 bases and J gave up 0 bases, with 25 bases separating them. Looked up from germline, CDR1 is SQVTM and CDR2 is ANQGSEA. The CDR3 loop is CSVGGVIGVSGDSYEQYF. The CDR3 DNA follows: TGCAGCGTTGGTGGTGTAATAGGTGTGTCAGGGGACTCCTACGAGCAGTACTTC.

The rearrangement joins TRBV15 to TRBJ2-3; D is ambiguous. V shed 5 bases and J shed 3 bases, with 15 bases lying between them. Germline V CDR1 and CDR2: LNHNV, YYDKDF (reference sequence). The CDR3 totals 15 residues. The chain's CDR3 is CATSPIPKGTDTQYF. CDR3 DNA sequence: TGTGCCACCAGCCCCATCCCAAAAGGGACAGATACGCAGTATTTT.

This clonotype was counted between two and nine times. The chain couples TRBV28 to TRBJ1-2, with no clear D. Germline assignment: CDR1 MDHEN and CDR2 SYDVKM. The CDR3 has 13 amino acids. V lost 5 bases, J lost 8 bases, and 15 bases lay in between. CDR3: CASSIASGYGYTF. CDR3 nucleotides: TGTGCCAGCAGTATCGCCTCGGGGTACGGCTACACCTTC.

This clonotype has just a few counts. The chain recombines TRBV7-6 with TRBJ1-2; D is possibly TRBD1 (5 bases). The CDR3 totals 11 residues. Per the germline V gene, CDR1 is SGHVS and CDR2 is FNYEAQ. The V end was cut by 5 bases, the J end by 6 bases, with 7 bases between. For the CDR3, the DNA is TGTGCCAGCAGCGGACAAGATGGCTACACCTTC. Its protein is CASSGQDGYTF.

This clonotype was seen a handful of times. The V and J genes are TRBV6-1 and TRBJ2-2, with D perhaps TRBD2 (5 bases). This CDR3 comprises 12 residues. CDR1 MNHNS and CDR2 SASEGT come from the germline V gene. With 11 bases removed from V and 4 bases from J, the gap between germline ends came to 11 bases. CDR3 in amino acids: CALRVSTGELFF. CDR3 DNA sequence: TGTGCCCTGAGGGTTAGCACCGGGGAGCTGTTTTTT.

There are many counts of this clonotype. The chain combines TRBV25-1 with TRBJ1-2; 7 bases map to TRBD1. Germline assignment: CDR1 MGHDK and CDR2 SYGVNS. The junction had 18 bases not matched to a gene; V was cut back by 3 bases and J by 8 bases. The CDR3 has 17 residues. CDR3 residues: CASSDDAPGQMIGGYTF. For the CDR3, the DNA is TGTGCCAGCAGTGACGACGCACCGGGACAGATGATCGGAGGCTACACCTTC.

Only a few counts were recorded for this clonotype. The V call is TRBV7-9, the J call TRBJ1-1; D remains ambiguous. The V end was cut by 1 base, the J end by 11 bases, with 11 bases between. In germline, CDR1 is SEHNR, CDR2 FQNEAQ (reference sequence). The CDR3 contains 12 residues. For the CDR3, the DNA is TGTGCCAGCAGCTTAGGCGCCCCAGGTGCTTTCTTT. Translation gives CASSLGAPGAFF.

This chain joins TRBV7-2 and TRBJ1-2, with TRBD1 matching over 9 bases. The J segment lost 2 bases and the V segment lost 7 bases, leaving 8 bases of the junction unmatched. The germline V gene encodes CDR1 SGHTA and CDR2 FQGNSA. This CDR3 comprises 15 residues. The CDR3 nucleotides are TGTGCCAGCACTTCACCGGGACAGGGAAACTATGGCTACACCTTC. Amino acid sequence: CASTSPGQGNYGYTF. The variable domain in full, completed from reference TRBV7-2 and TRBJ1-2, reads GAGVSQSPSNKVTEKGKDVELRCDPISGHTALYWYRQSLGQGLEFLIYFQGNSAPDKSGLPSDRFSAERTGGSVSTLTIQRTQQEDSAVYLCASTSPGQGNYGYTFGSGTRLTVV.

V gene TRBV4-1 combines with J gene TRBJ1-1; D may be TRBD1 (5 bases). V gave up 0 bases and J gave up 4 bases, with 12 bases separating them. Germline V gene lookup returns CDR1 MGHRA and CDR2 YSYEKL. The CDR3 has 15 amino acids. CDR3 sequence (DNA): TGCGCCAGCAGCCAAGATCGGGGGTTAGGCACTGAAGCTTTCTTT. It is translated as CASSQDRGLGTEAFF.